This TCR beta chain was found in a study of blood T cells in healthy people across ages. General study results and limits: From one million sequenced T cells, diversity estimates were lower bounds. As age increased, TCR beta diversity per million T cells fell in a roughly linear fashion. Naive CD4+ cells and diversity were both higher in long-lived donors than in aged donors.

On this clonotype itself: Its antigen is not known.

This CDR3 region has 17 residues. Germline V gives CDR1 MDHEN, CDR2 SYDVKM. Trimming stripped 2 bases from V and 6 bases from J, with 21 bases between. Using a J-beta primer mix together with a sample-barcoded 5' primer, a second PCR was run for about 6 to 12 cycles. A single record per CDR3 protein comes from TCRdb applying MiXCR to the 5' RACE reads. The sample contains roughly 680,000 distinct CDR3 sequences, 45% to 50% of which appear only once. The V gene is TRBV28, the J gene TRBJ2-3, with unresolved D. The receptor was derived from a woman aged 55-70 years in good health. Material: blood. The CDR3 loop is CASSLQDQLGLRDTQYF. CDR3 sequence (DNA): TGTGCCAGCAGTTTACAAGACCAGTTGGGTCTTAGGGATACGCAGTATTTT.